The present TCR beta chain was sequenced within a study of shared clonotypes between healthy human individuals (dated by TCRdb to about 2020). Concerning the study at large: The cohort comprised two women and a few men aged 18 to 49 years. Per donor, three plates each were used for CD4 naive and CD4 memory, two for CD8 naive, and one for CD8 memory. To estimate repertoire size and how much clonotype sharing occurs between individuals, the study deeply sequenced the blood TCR repertoires of five or six healthy adults. Different laboratories and diverse techniques were used to prepare libraries and sequence TCR repertoires, to increase sequencing depth and limit assay-specific biases. Each donor's leukapheresis produced roughly between about 0.85 and 10 billion PBMCs. The full study reports these points: Naive subsets generally had larger estimated clonotype richness than memory subsets did. Compared with non-shared clonotypes, clonotypes shared by all four sorted-subset donors had higher generation probabilities. Only blood was sampled, and tissue TCR repertoires likely differ from those in blood. Around 5% of naive CD4, around 3.6% of naive CD8, around 2.3% of memory CD4, and over 0.35% of memory CD8 clonotypes were shared across a few donors. Even with the large sequencing depth, rarefaction of the sorted-subset datasets indicated that sequencing was incomplete. Because the study included only a small number of donors, the genetic and exposure-history diversity represented was limited. Based on pairwise subsampling, the degree of clonotype sharing among donors was expected to be affected by sequencing depth.

CD8 naive samples were obtained by positive selection for CCR7 among CD45RO-negative cells, yielding a CD45RA+CCR7+ population from which TemRA cells were excluded. The donors were healthy, HIV-negative adults with no recently reported acute infections or vaccinations. All donors were Caucasian adults living in Nashville, Tennessee, USA. Blood was obtained by leukapheresis, after which PBMCs were separated by Ficoll-Histopaque density gradient centrifugation and cryopreserved in liquid nitrogen vapor phase. Analytical flow cytometry was used to check the purity and quantity of each magnetically sorted T cell population. Each sorted fraction had its genomic DNA isolated and then quantified by UV absorbance on a Nanodrop 2000c. TCR CDR3 regions were amplified from genomic DNA by multiplex PCR using the deep immunoSEQ assay. Extracted genomic DNA from each cell subset was spread evenly across all wells of several immunoSEQ 96-well plates, with each plate serving as a replicate. For sorted subsets, each replicate PCR was loaded with about 0.2 ug genomic DNA, equivalent to roughly 30,000 T cell genomes. Purified libraries were quantified with a Qubit 3.0 fluorometer, sized on a Bioanalyzer 2100, and re-quantified with the KAPA Library Quantification kit. A separate single-read 150-cycle Illumina NextSeq 550 flow cell was used to sequence each immunoSEQ 96-well plate. For the original study's pipeline: Because only junctional sequences without quality scores were contained in the immunoSEQ output, filtering matching that applied to full-length reads could not be performed. Sequences were annotated with PyIR, a Python wrapper for IgBLAST v1.9, using IMGT germline references to assign V/J genes and CDR3. Any read was removed if the V/J assignment was weak (E-value above 1e-6), the CDR3 was missing, or the read contained stop codons, out-of-frame junctions, or ambiguous translated residues. V3J clonotypes were defined by identical inferred V gene, J gene, and CDR3 amino acid sequence. Percentage overlap between repertoires was computed as shared unique clonotypes divided by the size of the smaller repertoire. Three approaches were used to assess repertoire richness: RTK rarefaction, the Chao1 estimator, and Recon v2.1 estimates of unobserved clonotypes. For all TCRbeta clonotypes obtained by the gDNA method from several donors, generation probabilities were computed with OLGA. TCRdb mirrors the immuneACCESS table, restricted to in-frame sequences. Some clones are absent from its copies; in checked studies, under half trace to an unresolved V gene, and the reason for the others is unknown. The V and J calls and clone size are taken from that table; D and trimming were inferred from the DNA. The sample records some 2 million clones, about 95% of which are singletons. Roughly 1% of the sample rests with the top ten.

Remarks on this clone: Its antigen has not been determined. No base-level quality is on record; no much larger clone is a single base apart.

This receptor was obtained from a man younger than 30 in good health. The specimen sequenced was naive CD8+ T cells sorted from blood. The sample's cell subset or site label is to be understood as: CD45RA+CCR7+.

The nucleotide sequence reads as follows: TGCGCCAGCAGCCCACAGGGGCGGAAGTGGGATTCACCCCTCCACTTT. It translates as CASSPQGRKWDSPLHF. The receptor chain draws on TRBV4-1 and TRBJ1-6; 7 bases in the junction line up with TRBD1. Trimmed from V: 4 bases; trimmed from J: 8 bases; junction bases lacking a gene match: 11. From its cysteine to its phenylalanine, the CDR3 spans 16 amino acids. Just CDR3 DNA is preserved here, 48 bases in frame from base 1. CDR1 is given as MGHRA and CDR2 as YSYEKL, both from the germline V gene.